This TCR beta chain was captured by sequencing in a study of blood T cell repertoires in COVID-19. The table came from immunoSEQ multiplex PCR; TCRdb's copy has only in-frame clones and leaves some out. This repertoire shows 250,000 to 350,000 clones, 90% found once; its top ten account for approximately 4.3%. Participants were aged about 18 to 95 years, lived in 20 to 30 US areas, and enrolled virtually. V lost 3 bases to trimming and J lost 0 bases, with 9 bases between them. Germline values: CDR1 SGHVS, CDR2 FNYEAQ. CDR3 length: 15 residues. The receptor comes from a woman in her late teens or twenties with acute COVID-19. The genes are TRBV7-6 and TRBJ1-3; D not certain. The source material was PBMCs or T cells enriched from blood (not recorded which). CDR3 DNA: TGTGCCAGCAGCTTGGAGGCCCCCTCTGGAAACACCATATATTTT. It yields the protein CASSLEAPSGNTIYF.